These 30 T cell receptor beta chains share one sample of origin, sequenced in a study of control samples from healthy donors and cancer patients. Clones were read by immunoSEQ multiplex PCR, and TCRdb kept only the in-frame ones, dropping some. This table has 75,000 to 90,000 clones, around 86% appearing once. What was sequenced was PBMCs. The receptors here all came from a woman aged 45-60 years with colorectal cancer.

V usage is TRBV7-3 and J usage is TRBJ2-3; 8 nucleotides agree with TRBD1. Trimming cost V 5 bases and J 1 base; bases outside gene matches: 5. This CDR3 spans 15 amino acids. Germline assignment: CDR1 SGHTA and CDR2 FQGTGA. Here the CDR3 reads CASSPTGDRTDTQYF. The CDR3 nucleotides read TGTGCCAGCAGCCCGACAGGGGATCGCACAGATACGCAGTATTTT.

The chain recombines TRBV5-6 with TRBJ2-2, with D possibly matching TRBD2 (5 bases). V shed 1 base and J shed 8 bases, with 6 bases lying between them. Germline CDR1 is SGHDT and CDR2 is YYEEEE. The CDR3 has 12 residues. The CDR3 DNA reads TGTGCCAGCAGCTTGTTAGCGGGGGAGCTGTTTTTT. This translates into CASSLLAGELFF.

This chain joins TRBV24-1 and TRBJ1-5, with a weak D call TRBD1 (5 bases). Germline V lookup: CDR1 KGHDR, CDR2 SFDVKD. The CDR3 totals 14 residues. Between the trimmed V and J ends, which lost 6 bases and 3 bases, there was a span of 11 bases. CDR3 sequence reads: CATSRSGNNQPQHF. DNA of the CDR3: TGTGCCACCAGTCGGTCAGGGAACAATCAGCCCCAGCATTTT.

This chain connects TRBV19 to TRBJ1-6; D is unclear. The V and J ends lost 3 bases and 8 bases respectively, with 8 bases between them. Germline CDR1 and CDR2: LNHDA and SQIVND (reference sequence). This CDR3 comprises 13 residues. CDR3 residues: CASSMRADSPLHF. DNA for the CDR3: TGTGCCAGTAGTATGAGGGCTGATTCACCCCTCCACTTT.

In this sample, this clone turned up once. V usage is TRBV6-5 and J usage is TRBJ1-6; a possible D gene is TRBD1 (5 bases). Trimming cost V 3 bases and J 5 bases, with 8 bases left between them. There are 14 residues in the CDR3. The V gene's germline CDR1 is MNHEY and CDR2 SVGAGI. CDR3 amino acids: CASSYGGNNSPLHF. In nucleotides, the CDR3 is TGTGCCAGCAGTTATGGGGGTAATAATTCACCCCTCCACTTT.

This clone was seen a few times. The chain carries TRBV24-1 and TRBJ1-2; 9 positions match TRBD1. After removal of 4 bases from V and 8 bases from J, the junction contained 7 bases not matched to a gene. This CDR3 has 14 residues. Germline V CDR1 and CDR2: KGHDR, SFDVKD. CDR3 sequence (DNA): TGTGCCACCAGTGACGGGACAGGGTCGGGGGGCTACACCTTC. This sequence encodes CATSDGTGSGGYTF.

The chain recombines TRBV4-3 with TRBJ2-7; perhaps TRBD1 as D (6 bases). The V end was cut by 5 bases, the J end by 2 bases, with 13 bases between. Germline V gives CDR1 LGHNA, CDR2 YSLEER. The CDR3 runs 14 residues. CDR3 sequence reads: CASSARQVTYEQYV. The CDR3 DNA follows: TGCGCCAGCAGCGCTCGACAGGTGACCTACGAGCAGTACGTC.

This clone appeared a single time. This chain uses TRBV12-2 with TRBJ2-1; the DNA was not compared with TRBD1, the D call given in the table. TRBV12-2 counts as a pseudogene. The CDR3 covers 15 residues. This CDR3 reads CASRFTGLSYNEQFF. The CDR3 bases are TGTGCAAGTCGTTTTACAGGTTTAAGCTACAATGAGCAGTTCTTC.

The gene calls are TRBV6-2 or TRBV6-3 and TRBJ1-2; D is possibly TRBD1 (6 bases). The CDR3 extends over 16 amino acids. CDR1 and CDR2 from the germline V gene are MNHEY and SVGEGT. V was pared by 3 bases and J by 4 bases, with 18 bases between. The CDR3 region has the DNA TGTGCCAGCAGTTATACCGGGGGCGCCGCCCTCTATGGCTACACCTTC. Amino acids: CASSYTGGAALYGYTF.

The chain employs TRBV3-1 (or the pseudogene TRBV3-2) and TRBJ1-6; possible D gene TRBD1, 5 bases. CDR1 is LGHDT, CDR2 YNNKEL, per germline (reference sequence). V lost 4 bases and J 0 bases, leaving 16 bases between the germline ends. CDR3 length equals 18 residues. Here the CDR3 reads CASSLSGGGSSYNSPLHF. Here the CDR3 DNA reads TGTGCCAGCAGCCTCTCTGGGGGGGGGAGCTCCTATAATTCACCCCTCCACTTT.

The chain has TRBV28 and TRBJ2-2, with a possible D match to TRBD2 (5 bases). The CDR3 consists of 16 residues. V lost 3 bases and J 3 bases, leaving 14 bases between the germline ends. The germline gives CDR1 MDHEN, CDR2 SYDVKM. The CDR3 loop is CASSFSRGRYTGELFF. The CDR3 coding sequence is TGTGCCAGCAGTTTTAGTCGCGGGCGGTACACCGGGGAGCTGTTTTTT.

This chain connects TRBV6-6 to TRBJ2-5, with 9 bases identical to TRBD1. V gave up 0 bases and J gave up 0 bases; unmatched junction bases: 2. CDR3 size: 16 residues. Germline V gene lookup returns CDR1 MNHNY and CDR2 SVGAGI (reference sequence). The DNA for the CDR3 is TGTGCCAGCAGTTACTCTTGGACAGGGGACCAAGAGACCCAGTACTTC. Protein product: CASSYSWTGDQETQYF.

CDR3 sequence (DNA): TGTGCCAGCAGCTTAGTCCCAGGGGGCAGTCAGCCCCAGCATTTT. Encoded protein: CASSLVPGGSQPQHF. The chain uses TRBV7-2 and TRBJ1-5; TRBD1 matches 8 bases. CDR3 length: 15 residues. Looked up from germline, CDR1 is SGHTA and CDR2 is FQGNSA. V shed 1 base and J 6 bases; nucleotides not matched to a gene: 5.

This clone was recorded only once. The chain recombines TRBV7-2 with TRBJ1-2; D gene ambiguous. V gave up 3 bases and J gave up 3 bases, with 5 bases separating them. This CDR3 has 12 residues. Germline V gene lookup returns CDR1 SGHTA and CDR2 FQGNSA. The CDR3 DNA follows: TGTGCCAGCAGCTTTTGGGACTATGGCTACACCTTC. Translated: CASSFWDYGYTF.

CDR3 sequence: CASSPSRGRGNEQFF. CDR3 nucleotides: TGTGCCAGCAGCCCTTCGAGAGGGCGGGGCAATGAGCAGTTCTTC. The chain couples TRBV7-2 to TRBJ2-1; tentative D call: TRBD2 (6 bases). Germline lookup yields CDR1 SGHTA and CDR2 FQGNSA. V lost 5 bases and J 6 bases, leaving 17 bases between the germline ends. CDR3 length equals 15 residues.

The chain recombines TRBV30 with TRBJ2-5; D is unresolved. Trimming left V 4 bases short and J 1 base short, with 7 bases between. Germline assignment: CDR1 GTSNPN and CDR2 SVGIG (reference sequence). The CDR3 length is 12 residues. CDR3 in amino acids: CAWTPGQETQYF. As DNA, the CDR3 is TGTGCCTGGACCCCAGGCCAAGAGACCCAGTACTTC.

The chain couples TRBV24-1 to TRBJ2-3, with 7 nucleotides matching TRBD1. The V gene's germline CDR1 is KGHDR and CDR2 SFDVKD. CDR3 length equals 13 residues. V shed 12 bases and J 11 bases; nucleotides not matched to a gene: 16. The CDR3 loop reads CAVTGTERREQYF. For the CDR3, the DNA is TGTGCCGTGACCGGGACAGAACGACGTGAGCAGTATTTT.

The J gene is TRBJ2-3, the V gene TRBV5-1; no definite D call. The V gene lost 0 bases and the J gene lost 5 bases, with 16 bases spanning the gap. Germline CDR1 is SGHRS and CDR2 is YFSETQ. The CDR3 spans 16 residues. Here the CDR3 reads CASSLDGSSKGDTQYF. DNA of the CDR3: TGCGCCAGCAGCTTGGACGGATCTTCTAAGGGAGATACGCAGTATTTT.

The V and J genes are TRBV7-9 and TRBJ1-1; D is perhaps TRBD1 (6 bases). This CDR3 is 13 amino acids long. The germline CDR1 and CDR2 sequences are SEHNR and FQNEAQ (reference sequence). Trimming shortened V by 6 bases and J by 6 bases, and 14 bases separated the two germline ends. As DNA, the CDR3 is TGTGCCAGCAGTCTCAACAGGGCCGCTGAAGCTTTCTTT. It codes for CASSLNRAAEAFF.

The CDR3 here is CASKSGPEGSYNSPLHF. The CDR3 nucleotides read TGTGCCAGTAAGTCAGGGCCAGAGGGCTCCTATAATTCACCCCTCCACTTT. The genes are TRBV19 and TRBJ1-6; D might be TRBD1 (5 bases). V was clipped by 7 bases and J by 0 bases, with 16 bases between them. The CDR3 consists of 17 residues. Germline V gene sequence: CDR1 LNHDA, CDR2 SQIVND (reference sequence).

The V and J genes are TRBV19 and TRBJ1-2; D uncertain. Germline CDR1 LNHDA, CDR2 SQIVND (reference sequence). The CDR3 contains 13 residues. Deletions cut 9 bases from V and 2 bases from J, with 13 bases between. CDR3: CASLIRPNYGYTF. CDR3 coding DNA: TGTGCCAGCCTGATCCGTCCCAACTATGGCTACACCTTC.

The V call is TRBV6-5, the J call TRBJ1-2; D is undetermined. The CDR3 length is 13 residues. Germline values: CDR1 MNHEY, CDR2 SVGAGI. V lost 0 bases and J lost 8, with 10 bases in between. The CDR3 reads CASSYSQNVGYTF. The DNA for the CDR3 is TGTGCCAGCAGTTACTCGCAGAATGTCGGCTACACCTTC.

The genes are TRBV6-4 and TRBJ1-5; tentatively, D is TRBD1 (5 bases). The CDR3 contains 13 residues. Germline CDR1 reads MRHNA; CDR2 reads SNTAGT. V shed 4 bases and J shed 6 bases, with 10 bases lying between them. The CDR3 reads CASSVQESQPQHF. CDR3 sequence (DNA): TGTGCCAGCAGTGTACAGGAGAGTCAGCCCCAGCATTTT.

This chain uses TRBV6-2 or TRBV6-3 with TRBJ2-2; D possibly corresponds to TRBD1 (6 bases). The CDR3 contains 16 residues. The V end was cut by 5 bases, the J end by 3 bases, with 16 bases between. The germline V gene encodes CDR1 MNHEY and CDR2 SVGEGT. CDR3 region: CASSPGETGYTGELFF. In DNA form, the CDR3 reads TGTGCCAGCAGTCCCGGTGAGACAGGATACACCGGGGAGCTGTTTTTT.

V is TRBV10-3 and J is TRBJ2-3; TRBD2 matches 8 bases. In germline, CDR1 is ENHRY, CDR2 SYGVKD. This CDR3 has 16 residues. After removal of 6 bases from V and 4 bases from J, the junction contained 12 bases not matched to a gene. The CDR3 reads CAISLRRGGPSDTQYF. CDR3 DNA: TGTGCCATCAGCCTACGGCGCGGGGGGCCATCAGATACGCAGTATTTT.

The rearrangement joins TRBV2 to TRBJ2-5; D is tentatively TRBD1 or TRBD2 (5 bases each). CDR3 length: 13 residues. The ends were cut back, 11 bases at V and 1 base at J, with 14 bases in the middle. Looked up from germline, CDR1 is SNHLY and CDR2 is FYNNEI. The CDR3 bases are TGTGCCGGAAACCGGGACCTCCAAGAGACCCAGTACTTC. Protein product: CAGNRDLQETQYF.

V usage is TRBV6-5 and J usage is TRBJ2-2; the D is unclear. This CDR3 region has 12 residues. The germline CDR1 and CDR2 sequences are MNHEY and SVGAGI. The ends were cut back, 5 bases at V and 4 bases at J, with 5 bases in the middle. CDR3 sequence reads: CASSSGTGELFF. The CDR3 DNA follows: TGTGCCAGCAGTAGTGGCACCGGGGAGCTGTTTTTT.

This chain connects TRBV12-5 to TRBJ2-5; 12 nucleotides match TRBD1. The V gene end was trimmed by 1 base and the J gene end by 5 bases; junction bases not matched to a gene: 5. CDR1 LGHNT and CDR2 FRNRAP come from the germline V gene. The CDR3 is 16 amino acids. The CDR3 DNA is TGTGCTAGTGGTTTGGGGGACAGGGGGCGAGCGGAGACCCAGTACTTC. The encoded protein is CASGLGDRGRAETQYF. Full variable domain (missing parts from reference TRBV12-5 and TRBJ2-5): DARVTQTPRHKVTEMGQEVTMRCQPILGHNTVFWYRQTMMQGLELLAYFRNRAPLDDSGMPKDRFSAEMPDATLATLKIQPSEPRDSAVYFCASGLGDRGRAETQYFGPGTRLLVL.

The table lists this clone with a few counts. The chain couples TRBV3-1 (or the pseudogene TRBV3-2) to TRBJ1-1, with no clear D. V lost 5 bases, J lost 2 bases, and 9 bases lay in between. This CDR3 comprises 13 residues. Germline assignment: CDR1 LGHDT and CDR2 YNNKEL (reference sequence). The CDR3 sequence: CASSTDGNTEAFF. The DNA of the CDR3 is TGTGCCAGCAGCACGGACGGAAACACTGAAGCTTTCTTT.

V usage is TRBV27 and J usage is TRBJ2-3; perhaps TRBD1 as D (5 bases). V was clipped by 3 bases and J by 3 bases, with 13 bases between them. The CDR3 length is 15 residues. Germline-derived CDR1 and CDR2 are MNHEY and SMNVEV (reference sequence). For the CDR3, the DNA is TGTGCCAGCAGTTTTATGGTCGCAGGGACAGATACGCAGTATTTT. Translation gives CASSFMVAGTDTQYF.